In this sample, the clone carrying this T cell receptor beta chain turned up many times. Trimming stripped 0 bases from V and 7 bases from J, with 2 bases between. Germline CDR1 reads MNHEY; CDR2 reads SVGEGT. The length of the CDR3 is 11 residues. The entry originates in a study of neurological immune-mediated disorders. TCRdb independently ran MiXCR on the 5' RACE reads; one entry per CDR3 protein. Among 40,000 to 50,000 distinct CDR3 sequences listed, 2.5% were seen once. The sample taken for sequencing was PBMCs. The chain uses TRBV6-2 or TRBV6-3 and TRBJ2-3; D is unclear. This receptor was obtained from a man younger than 40 with multiple sclerosis. As DNA, the CDR3 is TGTGCCAGCAGTTACTCATATACGCAGTATTTT. The encoded protein is CASSYSYTQYF.